This TCR beta chain came from a study of T cells after posttransplantation cyclophosphamide. This clone has a count of ten or more. Germline CDR1 and CDR2: MRHNA and SNTAGT. The CDR3 runs to 13 residues. V lost 4 bases, J lost 4 bases, and 2 bases stayed unmatched. A marrow graft followed busulfan-fludarabine conditioning, with cyclophosphamide on days +3 and +4. Profiling relied on immunoSEQ multiplex PCR, and the TCRdb table lists in-frame clones only, not all of them. The sample gives 6,500 to 8,000 clones, none seen only once, and the top ten clones hold 5% to 6.5%. The V gene is TRBV6-4, the J gene TRBJ2-3; 7 bases are a match to TRBD2. The sequenced sample was PBMCs, obtained after an allogeneic stem cell transplant with post-transplant cyclophosphamide. The receptor was derived from a young adult male patient who received an allogeneic stem cell transplant from an unrelated donor, was CMV-positive, and had acute and chronic GVHD. The graft donor may have contributed some T cells. CDR3: CASSVLASDTQYF. Written as DNA, the CDR3 is TGTGCCAGCAGTGTACTAGCGTCAGATACGCAGTATTTT.